Listed here are 8 T cell receptor beta chains from one sample, sequenced in a study of response to subunit inactivated influenza vaccine listed by TCRdb under 2018. Receptor amplification or capture employed RT-PCR. The sequencing machine was an Illumina HiSeq 2500. In TCRdb, the public reads were trimmed at Q25 with fastp and aligned with MiXCR, with productive beta chains retained. Every CDR3 protein is listed once, alongside the most common genes and DNA of its rows. In all, the sample holds a few hundred thousand distinct CDR3 sequences, and roughly 20% of those were seen once. The ten largest clonotypes hold approximately 10% of the sample. The source material was PBMCs from blood, sampled roughly 20 months after vaccination. Every receptor here comes from a man aged 45 to 70 who received an inactivated influenza vaccine. Donor details come from another sample of the same person, matched by shared clones.

This clonotype was picked up a small number of times. The CDR3 DNA reads TGTGCCAGCAGCCCTAGGAGGGACAGGAACACTGAAGCTTTCTTT. Protein product: CASSPRRDRNTEAFF. This rearrangement joins TRBV7-2 to TRBJ1-1; 7 bases are shared with TRBD1. The germline gives CDR1 SGHTA, CDR2 FQGNSA. The CDR3 is 15 amino acids. J lost 1 base, V lost 5 bases, and 7 bases had no gene match.

This clonotype was recorded a few times. The chain joins TRBV3-1 to TRBJ2-7; 8 bases map to TRBD2. From germline, CDR1 is LGHDT and CDR2 YNNKEL (reference sequence). The CDR3 is made up of 14 amino acids. With 3 bases clipped from V and 6 bases from J, the junction kept 7 bases outside the gene matches. CDR3 amino acids: CASSHSLRGAEQYF. As DNA, the CDR3 is TGTGCCAGCAGCCATTCACTGCGGGGGGCCGAGCAGTACTTC.

The chain carries TRBV20-1 and TRBJ1-3; D not resolved. Germline V gives CDR1 DFQATT, CDR2 SNEGSKA (reference sequence). V was shortened by 0 bases and J by 0 bases, with 9 bases between the two germline ends. The CDR3 covers 15 residues. The CDR3 nucleotides are TGCAGTGCTAGAGATGTCCGGCGCTCTGGAAACACCATATATTTT. Its protein product is CSARDVRRSGNTIYF.

The rearrangement uses TRBV4-3 and TRBJ2-1; a weak D match, TRBD2 (6 bases). Germline CDR1 and CDR2: LGHNA and YSLEER. V lost 2 bases and J lost 0, with 11 bases in between. This CDR3 region has 16 residues. The CDR3 reads CASSQTGTGSYNEQFF. The DNA of the CDR3 is TGCGCCAGCAGCCAAACCGGGACTGGCTCCTACAATGAGCAGTTCTTC.

V usage is TRBV5-4 and J usage is TRBJ1-2, with a weak D call TRBD1 (5 bases). Germline V gives CDR1 SGHNT, CDR2 YYREEE (reference sequence). Trimming cost V 0 bases and J 6 bases, with 9 bases left between them. There are 13 residues in the CDR3. The CDR3 DNA follows: TGTGCCAGCAGCTTGGGAGGCAGGGATGGCTACACCTTC. This translates into CASSLGGRDGYTF.

This clonotype was observed a handful of times. V is TRBV13 and J is TRBJ1-1; no clear D gene. The CDR3 is 14 residues long. From germline, CDR1 is PRHDT and CDR2 FYEKMQ (reference sequence). The ends were cut back, 0 bases at V and 3 bases at J, with 8 bases in the middle. This CDR3 is CASSLGRAYTEAFF. The CDR3, as DNA: TGTGCCAGCAGCTTAGGCCGGGCGTACACTGAAGCTTTCTTT.

This chain links TRBV7-9 with TRBJ2-3; the match to TRBD1 covers 7 bases. Trimming removed 5 bases from V and 2 bases from J; junction bases left unmatched: 7. CDR1 SEHNR and CDR2 FQNEAQ come from the germline V gene (reference sequence). This CDR3 is built from 15 residues. CDR3 protein: CASSGDSLPTDTQYF. As DNA, the CDR3 is TGTGCCAGCAGCGGGGACAGCCTTCCCACAGATACGCAGTATTTT.

CDR3 sequence: CASAPTGRETQYF. CDR3 nucleotide sequence: TGTGCCAGCGCTCCGACAGGGCGAGAGACCCAGTACTTC. The chain recombines TRBV6-2 or TRBV6-3 with TRBJ2-5; 7 bases are a match to TRBD1. Trimming removed 8 bases from V and 4 bases from J; junction bases left unmatched: 7. Germline CDR1 reads MNHEY; CDR2 reads SVGEGT. The CDR3 is 13 residues long.